These 17 T cell receptor beta chains came from one sample sequenced in a study of PD-1 blockade in classical Hodgkin lymphoma. Time point of the sample: cycle 4 day 1 (C4D1), after five to seven weeks of nivolumab. Each and every patient relapsed after autologous stem cell transplantation, and patients got differing brentuximab vedotin exposure. The protocol was immunoSEQ multiplex PCR, while the TCRdb copy is restricted to in-frame clones and leaves out a portion. The table shows some 52,000 clones, with around nine tenths occurring only once. This specimen consisted of peripheral blood mononuclear cells (PBMCs), obtained before the fourth cycle of nivolumab. Every receptor here comes from a human donor with classical Hodgkin lymphoma.

The V gene is TRBV14, the J gene TRBJ2-5; the D call may be TRBD1 or TRBD2 (5 bases each). This CDR3 spans 15 amino acids. V lost 0 bases, J lost 0 bases, and 8 bases lay in between. From germline, CDR1 is SGHDN and CDR2 FVKESK. The CDR3 bases are TGTGCCAGCAGCCAAGATTGGGACCACCAAGAGACCCAGTACTTC. Its translation: CASSQDWDHQETQYF.

This clone showed up just once. V gene TRBV10-3 combines with J gene TRBJ1-5, with 9 bases fitting TRBD1. CDR3 size: 16 residues. Trimming removed 10 bases from V and 0 bases from J; junction bases left unmatched: 10. Germline values: CDR1 ENHRY, CDR2 SYGVKD. This chain's CDR3 is CATLPGQGASNQPQHF. For the CDR3, the DNA is TGTGCCACCCTACCGGGACAGGGAGCTAGCAATCAGCCCCAGCATTTT.

This clone was found once. The CDR3 reads CASSSAQGLYYGYTF. DNA for the CDR3: TGTGCCAGCAGTTCAGCTCAGGGGCTCTACTATGGCTACACCTTC. The chain links TRBV28 to TRBJ1-2, with D perhaps matching TRBD1 (6 bases). Between the trimmed V and J ends, which lost 4 bases and 3 bases, there was a span of 15 bases. From germline, CDR1 is MDHEN and CDR2 SYDVKM. This CDR3 has 15 amino acids.

V is TRBV7-3 and J is TRBJ2-2; 12 positions agree with TRBD2. V lost 4 bases and J lost 5; bases outside the gene matches: 11. Germline V gene sequence: CDR1 SGHTA, CDR2 FQGTGA. The CDR3 extends over 18 amino acids. CDR3 bases: TGTGCCAGCAGCTCCAAACCCCTAGCGGGAGGGAGAACCGGGGAGCTGTTTTTT. Its translation: CASSSKPLAGGRTGELFF.

DNA of the CDR3: TGTGCCAGCAGCTTAGCGCCGACAGGATACGAGCAGTACTTC. Translating gives CASSLAPTGYEQYF. The chain joins TRBV7-8 to TRBJ2-7; possible D gene TRBD1, 6 bases. Trimming stripped 0 bases from V and 4 bases from J, with 10 bases between. Germline CDR1 SGHVS, CDR2 FQNEAQ. This CDR3 comprises 14 residues.

V is TRBV19 and J is TRBJ1-2; no definite D call. The CDR3 contains 12 residues. The V and J ends lost 6 bases and 4 bases respectively, with 9 bases between them. The germline CDR1 and CDR2 sequences are LNHDA and SQIVND (reference sequence). The CDR3 nucleotides are TGTGCCAGTAGGAATAGGATCTATGGCTACACCTTC. Amino acid sequence: CASRNRIYGYTF. The entire variable domain, with the rest obtained from reference TRBV19 and TRBJ1-2, is as follows: DGGITQSPKYLFRKEGQNVTLSCEQNLNHDAMYWYRQDPGQGLRLIYYSQIVNDFQKGDIAEGYSVSREKKESFPLTVTSAQKNPTAFYLCASRNRIYGYTFGSGTRLTVV.

The gene calls are TRBV6-5 and TRBJ1-2; 7 bases map to TRBD1. Germline V gene lookup returns CDR1 MNHEY and CDR2 SVGAGI. This CDR3 region has 14 residues. With V trimmed by 8 bases and J by 8 bases, 14 bases remained unmatched. CDR3 residues: CASCNDREGWGYTF. CDR3 in DNA: TGTGCCAGCTGTAATGACAGGGAGGGTTGGGGCTACACCTTC.

This clone was seen a few times. The V call is TRBV7-9, the J call TRBJ1-5, with D possibly TRBD1 on 5 matching bases. The CDR3 sequence is 13 residues long. The V gene lost 4 bases and the J gene lost 5 bases, with 9 bases spanning the gap. In germline, CDR1 is SEHNR, CDR2 FQNEAQ (reference sequence). Here the CDR3 DNA reads TGTGCCAGCAGCTCAGGGATACATCAGCCCCAGCATTTT. Its translation is CASSSGIHQPQHF.

The chain couples TRBV19 to TRBJ2-1, with 7 bases aligning to TRBD2. Germline V CDR1 and CDR2: LNHDA, SQIVND (reference sequence). V lost 7 bases, J lost 4 bases, and 7 bases stayed unmatched. This CDR3 contains 14 residues. The CDR3 region has the DNA TGTGCCAGTAATTTGGGAGGGCAATACAATGAGCAGTTCTTC. Translating gives CASNLGGQYNEQFF.

The J gene is TRBJ2-1, the V gene TRBV2; no clear D. Germline CDR1 SNHLY, CDR2 FYNNEI. The CDR3 runs to 15 residues. V lost 3 bases to trimming and J lost 2 bases, with 11 bases between them. The CDR3 nucleotides read TGTGCCAGCAGTGAGAGCGCCGCGCCCTACAATGAGCAGTTCTTC. Protein product: CASSESAAPYNEQFF. Combining the CDR3 with reference TRBV2 and TRBJ2-1 gives the whole variable domain EPEVTQTPSHQVTQMGQEVILRCVPISNHLYFYWYRQILGQKVEFLVSFYNNEISEKSEIFDDQFSVERPDGSNFTLKIRSTKLEDSAMYFCASSESAAPYNEQFFGPGTRLTVL.

This chain connects TRBV5-4 to TRBJ2-1, with TRBD1 identical over 7 bases. V dropped 4 bases and J dropped 3; count of bases not matched to a gene: 7. Germline lookup yields CDR1 SGHNT and CDR2 YYREEE (reference sequence). The CDR3 sequence is 15 residues long. This chain's CDR3 is CASSPGTVLYNEQFF. The DNA of the CDR3 is TGTGCCAGCAGCCCGGGGACAGTTCTCTACAATGAGCAGTTCTTC.

The chain recombines TRBV27 with TRBJ1-1; the D gene is possibly TRBD1 (6 bases). Germline lookup yields CDR1 MNHEY and CDR2 SMNVEV (reference sequence). With 3 bases removed from V and 1 base from J, the gap between germline ends came to 9 bases. This CDR3 is built from 14 residues. The CDR3 DNA follows: TGTGCCAGCAGTTTGGACAGATCGAACACTGAAGCTTTCTTT. It encodes CASSLDRSNTEAFF.

The V and J genes are TRBV10-3 and TRBJ2-3; 10 positions agree with TRBD2. The germline gives CDR1 ENHRY, CDR2 SYGVKD. The J segment lost 2 bases and the V segment lost 3 bases, leaving 5 bases of the junction unmatched. The CDR3 is 16 amino acids. CDR3 residues: CAISERTSGLTDTQYF. The CDR3 DNA follows: TGTGCCATCAGTGAACGGACTAGCGGACTCACAGATACGCAGTATTTT.

CDR3 amino acids: CASTATGELFF. The CDR3 coding sequence is TGCGCCAGCACCGCCACCGGGGAGCTGTTTTTT. The rearrangement links TRBV5-1 to TRBJ2-2; D unresolved. With 6 bases removed from V and 4 bases from J, the gap between germline ends came to 4 bases. The CDR3 is 11 amino acids. Germline CDR1 and CDR2: SGHRS and YFSETQ.

The genes are TRBV5-1 and TRBJ1-4; 7 bases are shared with TRBD1. The CDR3 covers 15 residues. Germline lookup yields CDR1 SGHRS and CDR2 YFSETQ. Trimming cost V 4 bases and J 5 bases; bases outside gene matches: 8. The CDR3 reads CASSALGQPNEKLFF. The CDR3 DNA reads TGCGCCAGCAGCGCGCTGGGACAGCCAAATGAAAAACTGTTTTTT.

V usage is TRBV10-2 and J usage is TRBJ2-1; tentatively, D is TRBD2 (6 bases). Trimming pared 7 bases from V and 9 bases from J, leaving 22 bases between. Germline V CDR1 and CDR2: WSHSY, SAAADI. CDR3 length: 15 residues. The CDR3, as DNA: TGCGCCAGCACCGGCGGAGGGCGTAGAAAGGGTGAGCAGTTCTTC. This gives the protein CASTGGGRRKGEQFF.

This clone appeared a few times. The V call is TRBV7-9, the J call TRBJ2-7; D is uncertain. CDR3 length: 14 residues. V gave up 3 bases and J gave up 4 bases, with 13 bases separating them. Per germline, CDR1 SEHNR and CDR2 FQNEAQ (reference sequence). As DNA, the CDR3 is TGTGCCAGCAGCTTCCGTCAGGCGATATACGAGCAGTACTTC. This codes for CASSFRQAIYEQYF.